A selection of T cell receptor beta chains follows, all from one sample in a study of CD8 T cells in ankylosing spondylitis. TCRdb reprocessed the 5' RACE reads via MiXCR and lists one record per CDR3 protein. Here the sample spans approximately 260,000 distinct CDR3 sequences, around 7.8% being singletons. Sequencing input: blood, either unsorted or a sorted T cell fraction (not recorded which). All receptors derive from a male donor with ankylosing spondylitis or in good health (not recorded which). CDR3s leave out the opening cysteine and the closing phenylalanine or tryptophan. Each record gives: V gene, clone size, J gene, CDR3 length, CDR3 protein. Some rows mark clone size as missing; the rest say once, few, many or name a class of expanded clone.

V: TRBV6-5
size: .
J: TRBJ2-7
length: 12
CDR3: ASSYSIGGLEQY

V: TRBV3-1
size: many
J: TRBJ1-1
length: 11
CDR3: ASSQSGRDEAF

V: TRBV10-3
size: many
J: TRBJ2-1
length: 12
CDR3: AAGMGTGFYEQF

V: TRBV5-1
size: .
J: TRBJ1-1
length: 13
CDR3: ASSLEWTENTEAF

V: TRBV7-9
size: many
J: TRBJ1-4
length: 14
CDR3: ASSRLGSATNEKLF

V: TRBV20-1
size: many
J: TRBJ2-7
length: 17
CDR3: SAREPRGTSGGVTYEQY

V: TRBV6-5
size: many
J: TRBJ1-1
length: 12
CDR3: ASSWDRGGTEAF

V: TRBV9
size: many
J: TRBJ2-7
length: 12
CDR3: ASSVGGPSYEQY

V: TRBV5-5
size: many
J: TRBJ2-5
length: 12
CDR3: ASRETTGEETQY

V: TRBV20-1
size: many
J: TRBJ1-6
length: 16
CDR3: SARDPRGASTTNSPLH

V: TRBV20-1
size: many
J: TRBJ1-5
length: 13
CDR3: SAPAHGAGNQPQH

V: TRBV11-2
size: few
J: TRBJ2-7
length: 13
CDR3: ASSWTSGSSYEQY

V: TRBV4-3
size: .
J: TRBJ2-2
length: 13
CDR3: ASSQVREDTGELF

V: TRBV10-3
size: many
J: TRBJ1-5
length: 13
CDR3: AISATGEGNQPQH

V: TRBV7-2
size: many
J: TRBJ2-3
length: 13
CDR3: ASSLQQGGTDTQY

V: TRBV30
size: many
J: TRBJ2-7
length: 11
CDR3: AWSLGTGYEQY

V: TRBV4-1
size: many
J: TRBJ2-1
length: 11
CDR3: ASSHTQGNEQF

V: TRBV12-3/TRBV12-4
size: few
J: TRBJ1-2
length: 12
CDR3: ASSFYSAHRGYT

V: TRBV27
size: many
J: TRBJ2-2
length: 10
CDR3: ASSTADGELF

V: TRBV6-5
size: many
J: TRBJ1-1
length: 12
CDR3: ASSYAIRNTEAF

V: TRBV7-2
size: few
J: TRBJ2-5
length: 13
CDR3: ASSSSGPIPETQY

V: TRBV6-2/TRBV6-3
size: .
J: TRBJ2-4
length: 15
CDR3: ASSYSPLAGVGNIQY

V: TRBV6-1
size: .
J: TRBJ2-7
length: 13
CDR3: ASSEPRDVTYEQY